The present entry profiles one T cell receptor (beta chain) with its context. This sample is drawn from a study of blood T cell repertoires in COVID-19. Across the whole study: Samples came from the United States, Italy and Spain, spanning acute and convalescent COVID-19. The cDNA or gDNA used as material had been derived from T cells, B-cell-depleted T cells, or PBMCs.

Source study methods: Nucleated cell number was recorded as an estimate derived from reference gene primer amplification. Produced via immunoSEQ multiplex PCR; TCRdb's table is partial and in-frame only. The V and J calls and clone size come from that table; D and trimming were worked out from the DNA. The data hold a few hundred thousand clones, with around 84% observed a single time. CDR3 length: 13 residues. The germline V gene encodes CDR1 MNHEY and CDR2 SMNVEV (reference sequence). The germline V and J ends were trimmed by 2 bases and 11 bases, with 10 bases remaining between them. This chain joins TRBV27 and TRBJ1-6; D uncertain. This sequence originates from a man between 25 and 39 years old with active or convalescent COVID-19. The specimen was peripheral blood. The CDR3 spells CASSLRGYTPLHF. CDR3 nucleotides: TGTGCCAGCAGTTTACGTGGTTACACACCCCTCCACTTT.